One sample yielded the 9 T cell receptor beta chains listed below, sequenced in a study of T cell repertoires in cytomegalovirus infection. These receptors have no identified antigens. TCRdb re-called the reads with MiXCR, one entry per CDR3 protein. The sample includes around 100,000 distinct CDR3 sequences, roughly 9.1% of them seen just once. Sequenced input: PBMCs, sequenced either directly or after in vitro stimulation (not recorded which). These receptors all come from a human donor in good health (CMV status not recorded). Some clones in this sample may be carry-over from other donors' samples.

This clonotype showed up just a few times. This chain links TRBV6-2 or TRBV6-3 with TRBJ1-6; a possible D gene is TRBD1 (5 bases). Trimming took off 2 bases at V and 10 bases at J, with 15 bases between the two ends. The CDR3 sequence is 15 residues long. Germline V gives CDR1 MNHEY, CDR2 SVGEGT. CDR3 DNA: TGTGCCAGCAGTTACGCGATAGGGGAGAGCTCACCCCTCCACTTT. This gives the protein CASSYAIGESSPLHF.

This clonotype was observed at least ten times. The V and J genes are TRBV12-3 or TRBV12-4 and TRBJ1-2; D unresolved. CDR3 length equals 13 residues. Deletions cut 2 bases from V and 6 bases from J, with 10 bases between. The CDR3 is CASSLMGVDGYTF. The CDR3 DNA reads as TGTGCCAGCAGTTTAATGGGAGTGGATGGCTACACCTTC.

This clonotype was detected ten times or more. The V gene is TRBV6-6, the J gene TRBJ2-5; 7 positions match TRBD2. Losses at the gene ends were 2 bases for V and 4 bases for J; bases not matched to a gene: 7. The CDR3 consists of 15 residues. From germline, CDR1 is MNHNY and CDR2 SVGAGI (reference sequence). CDR3 loop: CASSYRAGLLETQYF. In DNA form, the CDR3 reads TGTGCCAGCAGTTACAGAGCGGGGCTACTAGAGACCCAGTACTTC.

This clonotype was seen many times. The chain combines TRBV12-5 with TRBJ1-5; D unclear. The CDR3 length is 13 residues. The germline V gene encodes CDR1 LGHNT and CDR2 FRNRAP. V shed 6 bases and J shed 4 bases, with 10 bases lying between them. The CDR3, as DNA: TGTGCTAGTGGCTTCGGCCCGAATCAGCCCCAGCATTTT. This codes for CASGFGPNQPQHF.

The chain links TRBV15 to TRBJ1-1; 8 bases are shared with TRBD1. V shed 4 bases and J 1 base; nucleotides not matched to a gene: 5. The germline V gene encodes CDR1 LNHNV and CDR2 YYDKDF (reference sequence). The CDR3 has 15 amino acids. The CDR3, as DNA: TGTGCCACCAGCAAGGACAGGGAAAGGAACACTGAAGCTTTCTTT. This encodes CATSKDRERNTEAFF.

V usage is TRBV2 and J usage is TRBJ2-7, with 8 nucleotides matching TRBD2. CDR1 and CDR2 (germline): SNHLY, FYNNEI. The CDR3 runs 13 residues. V lost 7 bases to trimming and J lost 5 bases; unmatched junction nucleotides: 7. This CDR3 reads CASIAGKSDEQYF. CDR3 bases: TGTGCCAGCATAGCGGGAAAATCGGACGAGCAGTACTTC.

The table lists this clonotype with a few counts. The rearrangement joins TRBV4-1 to TRBJ2-7; 7 bases fit TRBD2. The germline V gene encodes CDR1 MGHRA and CDR2 YSYEKL. The CDR3 totals 15 residues. The V and J ends lost 0 bases and 6 bases, in that order; junction bases with no gene match: 8. This CDR3 is CASSQDPAGRVEQYF. CDR3 DNA sequence: TGCGCCAGCAGCCAAGATCCAGCGGGAAGGGTCGAGCAGTACTTC.

This clonotype has ten or more counts. The chain uses TRBV7-2 and TRBJ2-5; D possibly corresponds to TRBD2 (7 bases). Looked up from germline, CDR1 is SGHTA and CDR2 is FQGNSA. The CDR3 is made up of 16 amino acids. Trimming took off 5 bases at V and 4 bases at J, with 20 bases between the two ends. CDR3 in amino acids: CASSGRIRGGSETQYF. As DNA, the CDR3 is TGTGCCAGCAGCGGACGAATCAGGGGAGGGTCAGAGACCCAGTACTTC.

This clonotype was counted at least ten times. The chain joins TRBV4-1 to TRBJ2-7, with 9 bases that match TRBD1. CDR1 MGHRA and CDR2 YSYEKL come from the germline V gene. V lost 1 base to trimming and J lost 2 bases; unmatched junction nucleotides: 6. The CDR3 length is 16 residues. CDR3 residues: CASSQGGDRATYEQYF. The CDR3 DNA reads TGCGCCAGCAGCCAAGGCGGGGACAGGGCTACCTACGAGCAGTACTTC.